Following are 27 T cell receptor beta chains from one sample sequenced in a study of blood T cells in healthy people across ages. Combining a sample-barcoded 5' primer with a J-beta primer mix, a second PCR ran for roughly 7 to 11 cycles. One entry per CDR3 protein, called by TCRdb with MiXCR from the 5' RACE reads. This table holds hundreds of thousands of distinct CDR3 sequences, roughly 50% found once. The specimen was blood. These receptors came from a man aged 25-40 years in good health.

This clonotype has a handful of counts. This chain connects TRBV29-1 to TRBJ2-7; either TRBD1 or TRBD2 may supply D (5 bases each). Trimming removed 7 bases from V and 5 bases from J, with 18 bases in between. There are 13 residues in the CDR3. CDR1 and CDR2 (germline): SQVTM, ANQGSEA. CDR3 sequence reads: CSAKPARDHEQYF. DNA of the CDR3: TGCAGCGCTAAACCCGCCCGGGACCACGAGCAGTACTTC.

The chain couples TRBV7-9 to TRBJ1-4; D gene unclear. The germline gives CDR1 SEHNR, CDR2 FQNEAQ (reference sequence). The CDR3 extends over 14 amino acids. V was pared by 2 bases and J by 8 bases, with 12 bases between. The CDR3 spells CASSLPPLREKLFF. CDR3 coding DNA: TGTGCCAGCAGCTTACCTCCATTAAGGGAAAAACTGTTTTTT.

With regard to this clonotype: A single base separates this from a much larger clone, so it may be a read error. As DNA, the CDR3 is TGTGCCATCGGGGTTTTGGGGGGCGATACGCAGTATTTT. It yields the protein CAIGVLGGDTQYF. The rearrangement joins TRBV10-3 to TRBJ2-3; perhaps D is TRBD1 or TRBD2 (6 bases each). Deletions cut 8 bases from V and 6 bases from J, with 15 bases between. This CDR3 has 13 residues. Germline-derived CDR1 and CDR2 are ENHRY and SYGVKD.

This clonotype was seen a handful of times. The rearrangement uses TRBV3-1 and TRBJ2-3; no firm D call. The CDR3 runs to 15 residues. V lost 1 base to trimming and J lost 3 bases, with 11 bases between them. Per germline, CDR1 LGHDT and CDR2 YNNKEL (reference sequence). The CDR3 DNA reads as TGTGCCAGCAGCCAAGTCCACGGCCCAACAGATACGCAGTATTTT. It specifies CASSQVHGPTDTQYF.

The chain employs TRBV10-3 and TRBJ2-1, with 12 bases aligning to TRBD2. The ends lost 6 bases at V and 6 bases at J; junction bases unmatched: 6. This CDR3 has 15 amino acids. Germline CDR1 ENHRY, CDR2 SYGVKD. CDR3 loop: CAISEPSGGANEQFF. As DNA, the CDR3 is TGTGCCATCAGCGAGCCTAGCGGGGGGGCCAATGAGCAGTTCTTC.

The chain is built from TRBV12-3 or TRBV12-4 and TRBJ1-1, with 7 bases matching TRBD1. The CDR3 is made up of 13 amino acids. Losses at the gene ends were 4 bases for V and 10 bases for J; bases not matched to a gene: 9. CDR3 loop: CASSSRAGGSAFF. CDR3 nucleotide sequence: TGTGCCAGCAGTTCCCGGGCAGGGGGATCAGCTTTCTTT.

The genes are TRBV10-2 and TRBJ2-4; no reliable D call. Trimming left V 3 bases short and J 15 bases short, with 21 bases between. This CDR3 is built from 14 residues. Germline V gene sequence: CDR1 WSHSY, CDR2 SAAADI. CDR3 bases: TGCGCCAGCAGTGAAGGCCTAGTCGCCTACGAGCTGTACTTC. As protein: CASSEGLVAYELYF.

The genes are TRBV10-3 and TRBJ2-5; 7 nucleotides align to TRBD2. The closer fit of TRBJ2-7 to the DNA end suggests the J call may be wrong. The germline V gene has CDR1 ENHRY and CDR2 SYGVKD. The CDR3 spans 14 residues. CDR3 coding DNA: TGTGCCATCAGCGAGGCGGGGGTGAGCTACGAGCAGTACTTC. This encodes CAISEAGVSYEQYF.

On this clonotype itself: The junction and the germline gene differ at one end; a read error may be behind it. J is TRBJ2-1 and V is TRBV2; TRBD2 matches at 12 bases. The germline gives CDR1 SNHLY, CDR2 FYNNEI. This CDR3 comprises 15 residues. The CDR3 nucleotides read TGTGCCAGTCACGCGACTAGCGGGAGCTACGATGAGCAGTTCTTC. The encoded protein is CASHATSGSYDEQFF.

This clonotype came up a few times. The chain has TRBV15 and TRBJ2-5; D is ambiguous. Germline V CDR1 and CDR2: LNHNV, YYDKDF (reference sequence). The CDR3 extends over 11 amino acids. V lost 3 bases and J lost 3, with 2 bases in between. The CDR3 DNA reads TGTGCCACCAGCAGGGAAGAGACCCAGTACTTC. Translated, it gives CATSREETQYF.

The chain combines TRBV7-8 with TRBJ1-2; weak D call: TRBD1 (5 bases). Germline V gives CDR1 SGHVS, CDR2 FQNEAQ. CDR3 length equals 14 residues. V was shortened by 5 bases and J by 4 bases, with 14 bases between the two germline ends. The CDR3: CASSRGELSYGYTF. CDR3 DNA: TGTGCCAGCAGCAGAGGGGAGTTAAGCTATGGCTACACCTTC.

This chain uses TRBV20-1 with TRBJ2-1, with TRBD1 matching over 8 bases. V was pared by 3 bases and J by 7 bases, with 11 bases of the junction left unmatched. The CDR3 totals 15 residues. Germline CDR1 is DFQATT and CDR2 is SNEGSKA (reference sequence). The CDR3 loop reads CSASKWQGAENEQFF. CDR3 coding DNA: TGCAGTGCTAGCAAGTGGCAGGGGGCCGAGAATGAGCAGTTCTTC.

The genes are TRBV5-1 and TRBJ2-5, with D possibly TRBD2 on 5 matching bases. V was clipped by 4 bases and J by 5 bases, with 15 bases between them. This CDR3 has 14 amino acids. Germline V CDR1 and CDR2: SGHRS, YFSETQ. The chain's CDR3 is CASSTSSSGETQYF. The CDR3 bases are TGCGCCAGCAGCACCTCTAGCTCTGGGGAGACCCAGTACTTC.

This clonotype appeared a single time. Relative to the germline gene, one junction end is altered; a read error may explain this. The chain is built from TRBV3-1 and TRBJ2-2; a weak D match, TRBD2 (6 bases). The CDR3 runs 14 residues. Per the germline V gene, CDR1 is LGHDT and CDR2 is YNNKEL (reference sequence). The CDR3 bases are TGTGCCAGCAGAGGGGACTCGGACACCGGAGAGCTGTTTTTT. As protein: CASRGDSDTGELFF.

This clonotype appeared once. The CDR3 bases are TGCAGTGCTAGCCCAGGGGTTGCCAATCAGCCCCAGCATTTT. It specifies CSASPGVANQPQHF. The chain links TRBV20-1 to TRBJ1-5, with D perhaps matching TRBD1 (6 bases). Trimming took off 3 bases at V and 3 bases at J, with 12 bases between the two ends. CDR3 length: 14 amino acids. Germline V gene sequence: CDR1 DFQATT, CDR2 SNEGSKA (reference sequence).

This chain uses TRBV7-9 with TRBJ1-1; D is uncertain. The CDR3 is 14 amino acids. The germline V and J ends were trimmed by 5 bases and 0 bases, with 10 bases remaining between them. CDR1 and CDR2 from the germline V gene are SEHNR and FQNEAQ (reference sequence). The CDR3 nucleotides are TGTGCCAGCAGCGCCCAGAGGGTGAACACTGAAGCTTTCTTT. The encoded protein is CASSAQRVNTEAFF. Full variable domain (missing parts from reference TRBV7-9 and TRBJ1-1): DTGVSQNPRHKITKRGQNVTFRCDPISEHNRLYWYRQTLGQGPEFLTYFQNEAQLEKSRLLSDRFSAERPKGSFSTLEIQRTEQGDSAMYLCASSAQRVNTEAFFGQGTRLTVV.

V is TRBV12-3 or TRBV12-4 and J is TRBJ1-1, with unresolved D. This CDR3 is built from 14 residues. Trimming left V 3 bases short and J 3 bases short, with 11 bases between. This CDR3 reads CASSFGLMDTEAFF. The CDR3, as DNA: TGTGCCAGCAGTTTTGGGTTGATGGACACTGAAGCTTTCTTT.

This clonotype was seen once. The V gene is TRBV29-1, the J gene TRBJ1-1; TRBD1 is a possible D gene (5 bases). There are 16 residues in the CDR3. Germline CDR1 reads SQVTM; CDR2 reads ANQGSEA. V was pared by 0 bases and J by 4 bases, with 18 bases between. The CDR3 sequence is CSVEDWGGGGSTEAFF. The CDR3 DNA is TGCAGCGTTGAAGACTGGGGCGGCGGGGGGAGCACTGAAGCTTTCTTT.

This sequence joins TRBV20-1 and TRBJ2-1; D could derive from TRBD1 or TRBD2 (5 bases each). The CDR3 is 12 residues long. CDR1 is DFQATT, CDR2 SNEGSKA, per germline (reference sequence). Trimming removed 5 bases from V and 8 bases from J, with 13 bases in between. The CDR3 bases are TGCAGTGCTGAGAGGGGCCGGGATGAGCAGTTCTTC. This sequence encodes CSAERGRDEQFF.

The CDR3 protein is CASSQDLIGGAVFF. The CDR3 nucleotides read TGTGCCAGCAGCCAAGATCTAATAGGAGGGGCCGTGTTCTTC. The rearrangement links TRBV3-1 to TRBJ2-1; possible D gene TRBD2, 6 bases. V was trimmed by 0 bases and J by 15 bases, leaving 18 bases between them. The CDR3 covers 14 residues. Per the germline V gene, CDR1 is LGHDT and CDR2 is YNNKEL (reference sequence).

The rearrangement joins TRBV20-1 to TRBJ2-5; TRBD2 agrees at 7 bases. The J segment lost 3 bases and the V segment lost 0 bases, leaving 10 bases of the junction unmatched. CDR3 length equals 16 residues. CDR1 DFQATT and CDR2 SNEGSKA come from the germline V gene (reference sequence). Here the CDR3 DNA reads TGCAGTGCTAGAGATTATAGGACTAGTGGTGAAGAGACCCAGTACTTC. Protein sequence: CSARDYRTSGEETQYF.

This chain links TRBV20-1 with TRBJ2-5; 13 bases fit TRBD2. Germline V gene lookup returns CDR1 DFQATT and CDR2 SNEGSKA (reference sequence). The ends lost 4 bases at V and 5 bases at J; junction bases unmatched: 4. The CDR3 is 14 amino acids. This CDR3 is CSANRLAGGETQYF. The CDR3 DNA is TGCAGTGCTAACCGACTAGCGGGGGGTGAGACCCAGTACTTC.

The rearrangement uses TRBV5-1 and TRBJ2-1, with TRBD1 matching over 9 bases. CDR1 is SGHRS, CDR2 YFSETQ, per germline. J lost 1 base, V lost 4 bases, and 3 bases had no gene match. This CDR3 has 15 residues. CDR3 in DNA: TGCGCCAGCAGCCGAGGACAGGGGTCCTACAATGAGCAGTTCTTC. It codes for CASSRGQGSYNEQFF.

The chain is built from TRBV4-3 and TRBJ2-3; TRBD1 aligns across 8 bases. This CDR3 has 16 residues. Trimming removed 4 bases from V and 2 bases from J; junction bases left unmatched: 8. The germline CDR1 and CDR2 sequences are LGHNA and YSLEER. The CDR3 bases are TGCGCCAGCAGCCCAGAGACAGGGGATTTCACAGATACGCAGTATTTT. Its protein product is CASSPETGDFTDTQYF.

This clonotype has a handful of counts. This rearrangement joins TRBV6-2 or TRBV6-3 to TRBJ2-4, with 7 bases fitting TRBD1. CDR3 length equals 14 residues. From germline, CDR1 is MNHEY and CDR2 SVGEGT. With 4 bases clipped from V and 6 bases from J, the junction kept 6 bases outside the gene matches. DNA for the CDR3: TGTGCCAGCAGTTCGACAGGGACCCCAAACATTCAGTACTTC. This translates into CASSSTGTPNIQYF.

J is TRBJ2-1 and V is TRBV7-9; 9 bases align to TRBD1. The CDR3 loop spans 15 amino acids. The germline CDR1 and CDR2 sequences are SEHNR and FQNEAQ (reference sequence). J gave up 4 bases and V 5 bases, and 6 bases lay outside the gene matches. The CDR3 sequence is CASSLRQGEYNEQFF. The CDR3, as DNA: TGTGCCAGCAGCCTCAGACAGGGGGAGTACAATGAGCAGTTCTTC.

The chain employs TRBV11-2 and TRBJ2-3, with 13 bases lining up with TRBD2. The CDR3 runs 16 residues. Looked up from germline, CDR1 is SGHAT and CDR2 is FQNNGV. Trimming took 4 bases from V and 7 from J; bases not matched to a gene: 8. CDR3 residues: CASSSVTSGRSHTQYF. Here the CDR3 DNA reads TGTGCCAGCAGCTCAGTGACTAGCGGGAGGTCACATACGCAGTATTTT.